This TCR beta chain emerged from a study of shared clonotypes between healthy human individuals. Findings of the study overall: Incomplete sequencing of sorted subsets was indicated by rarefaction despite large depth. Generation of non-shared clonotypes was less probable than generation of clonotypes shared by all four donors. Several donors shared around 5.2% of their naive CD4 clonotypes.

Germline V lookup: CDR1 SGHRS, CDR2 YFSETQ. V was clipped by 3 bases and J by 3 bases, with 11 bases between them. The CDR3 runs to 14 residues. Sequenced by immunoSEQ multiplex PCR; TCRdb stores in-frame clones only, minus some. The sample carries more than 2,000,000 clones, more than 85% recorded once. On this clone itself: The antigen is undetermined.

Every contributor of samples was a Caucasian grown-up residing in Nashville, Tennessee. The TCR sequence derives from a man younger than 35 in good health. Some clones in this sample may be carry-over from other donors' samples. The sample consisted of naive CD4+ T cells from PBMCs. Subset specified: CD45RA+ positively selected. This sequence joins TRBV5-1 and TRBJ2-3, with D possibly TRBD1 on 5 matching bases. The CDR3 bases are TGCGCCAGCAGCTGGGGCGTAGATACAGATACGCAGTATTTT. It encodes CASSWGVDTDTQYF.